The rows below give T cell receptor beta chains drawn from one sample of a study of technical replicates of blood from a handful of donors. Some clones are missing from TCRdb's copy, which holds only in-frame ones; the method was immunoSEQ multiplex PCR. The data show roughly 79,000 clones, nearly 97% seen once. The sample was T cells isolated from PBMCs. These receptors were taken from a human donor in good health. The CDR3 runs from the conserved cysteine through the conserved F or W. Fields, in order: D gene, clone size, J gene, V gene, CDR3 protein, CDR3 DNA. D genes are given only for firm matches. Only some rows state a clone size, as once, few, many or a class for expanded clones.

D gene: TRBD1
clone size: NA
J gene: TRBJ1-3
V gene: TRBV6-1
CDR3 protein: CASSQDRGSGNTIYF
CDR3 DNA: TGTGCCAGCAGTCAAGACAGGGGCTCTGGAAACACCATATATTTT

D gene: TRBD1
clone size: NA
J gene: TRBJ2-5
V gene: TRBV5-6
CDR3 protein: CASSLVGQGTETQYF
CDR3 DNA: TGTGCCAGCAGCTTGGTAGGACAGGGGACGGAGACCCAGTACTTC

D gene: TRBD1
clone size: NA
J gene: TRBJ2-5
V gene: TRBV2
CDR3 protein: CASSGSRGRSGETQYF
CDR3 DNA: TGTGCCAGCAGCGGCTCTAGGGGGCGGTCCGGGGAGACCCAGTACTTC

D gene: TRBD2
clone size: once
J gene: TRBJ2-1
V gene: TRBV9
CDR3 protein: CASSPSGTSGTNEQFF
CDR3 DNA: TGTGCCAGCAGCCCGTCAGGGACTAGCGGGACAAATGAGCAGTTCTTC

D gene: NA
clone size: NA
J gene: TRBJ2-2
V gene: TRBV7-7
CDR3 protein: CASSPDIGGELFF
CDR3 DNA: TGTGCTAGCAGCCCCGACATCGGCGGGGAGCTGTTTTTT

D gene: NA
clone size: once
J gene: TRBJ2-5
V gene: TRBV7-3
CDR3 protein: CASSSEYQETQYF
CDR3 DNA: TGTGCCAGCAGCTCCGAGTACCAAGAGACCCAGTACTTC

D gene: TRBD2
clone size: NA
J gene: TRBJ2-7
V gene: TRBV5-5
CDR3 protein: CASSLGSGIGYEQYF
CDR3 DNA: TGTGCCAGCAGCTTGGGAAGCGGGATAGGCTACGAGCAGTACTTC

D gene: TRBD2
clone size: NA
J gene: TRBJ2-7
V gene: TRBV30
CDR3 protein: CASLAGGYEQYF
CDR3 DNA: TGTGCTTCTCTAGCGGGGGGCTACGAGCAGTACTTC

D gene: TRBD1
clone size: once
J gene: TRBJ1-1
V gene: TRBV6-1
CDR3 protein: CASSEVGTVNTEAFF
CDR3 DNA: TGTGCCAGCAGTGAGGTCGGGACAGTGAACACTGAAGCTTTCTTT

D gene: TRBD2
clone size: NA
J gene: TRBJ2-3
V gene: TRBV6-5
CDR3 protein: CASSGLAGASNTQYF
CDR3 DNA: TGTGCCAGCAGTGGACTAGCGGGAGCCTCAAATACGCAGTATTTT

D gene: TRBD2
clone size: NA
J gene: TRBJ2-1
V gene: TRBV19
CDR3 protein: CASASRAGDNEQFF
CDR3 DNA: TGTGCCAGCGCATCGAGAGCGGGAGACAATGAGCAGTTCTTC

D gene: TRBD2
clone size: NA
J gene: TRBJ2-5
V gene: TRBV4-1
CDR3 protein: CASSPSMGLKETQYF
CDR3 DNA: TGCGCCAGCAGCCCATCGATGGGACTAAAAGAGACCCAGTACTTC

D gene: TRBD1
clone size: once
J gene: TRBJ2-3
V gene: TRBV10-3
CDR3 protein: CAISEEQGARGTDTQYF
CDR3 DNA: TGTGCCATCAGTGAGGAACAGGGGGCCCGGGGCACAGATACGCAGTATTTT

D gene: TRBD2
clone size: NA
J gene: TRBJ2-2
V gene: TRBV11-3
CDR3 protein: CASSPVLAGTGELFF
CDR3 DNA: TGTGCCAGCAGCCCGGTTCTAGCGGGCACCGGGGAGCTGTTTTTT

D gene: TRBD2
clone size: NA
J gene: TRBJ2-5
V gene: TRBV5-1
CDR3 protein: CASSLERTRGALHF
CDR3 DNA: TGCGCCAGCAGCTTGGAGCGGACTAGGGGCGCCCTACACTTC

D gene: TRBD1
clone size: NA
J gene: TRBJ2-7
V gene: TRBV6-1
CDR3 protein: CASSEWTGFYEQYF
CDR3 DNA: TGTGCCAGCAGTGAATGGACAGGTTTCTACGAGCAGTACTTC

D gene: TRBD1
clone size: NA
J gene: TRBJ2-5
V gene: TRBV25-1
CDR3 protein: CASSEWYRGKGETQYF
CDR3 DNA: TGTGCCAGCAGTGAATGGTACAGGGGGAAGGGAGAGACCCAGTACTTC

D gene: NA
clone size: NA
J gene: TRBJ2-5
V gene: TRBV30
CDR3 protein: CAWSLFTGPQADF
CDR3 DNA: TGTGCCTGGAGTCTATTTACAGGCCCCCAAGCCGACTTC

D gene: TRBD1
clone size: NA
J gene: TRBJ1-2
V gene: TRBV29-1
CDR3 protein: CSVGQGHYGYTF
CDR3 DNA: TGCAGCGTTGGACAGGGTCACTATGGCTACACCTTC

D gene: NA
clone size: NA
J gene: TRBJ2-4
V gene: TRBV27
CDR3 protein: CASSGGHIAKNIQYF
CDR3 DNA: TGTGCCAGCAGTGGGGGACATATAGCCAAAAACATTCAGTACTTC

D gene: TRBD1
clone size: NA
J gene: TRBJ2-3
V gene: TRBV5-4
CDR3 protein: CASSLPGGTDTQYF
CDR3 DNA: TGTGCCAGCAGCCTCCCAGGGGGAACAGATACGCAGTATTTT

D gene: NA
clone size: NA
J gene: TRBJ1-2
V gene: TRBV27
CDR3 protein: CASSSSAGGLLGYTF
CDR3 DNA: NA

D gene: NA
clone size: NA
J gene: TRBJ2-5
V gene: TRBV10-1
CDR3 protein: CASSEWDTGTQYF
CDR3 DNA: TGCGCCAGCAGTGAGTGGGACACCGGGACCCAGTACTTC

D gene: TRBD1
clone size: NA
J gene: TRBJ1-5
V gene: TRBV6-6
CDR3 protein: CASSGGGAYQPQHF
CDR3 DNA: TGTGCCAGCAGTGGAGGGGGCGCCTATCAGCCCCAGCATTTT

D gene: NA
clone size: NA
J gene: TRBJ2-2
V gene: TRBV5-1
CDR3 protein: CASSLRLANTGELFF
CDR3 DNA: TGCGCCAGCAGCTTGCGGCTAGCGAACACCGGGGAGCTGTTTTTT

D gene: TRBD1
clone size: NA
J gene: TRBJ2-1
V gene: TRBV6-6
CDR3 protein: CASRTGADEQFF
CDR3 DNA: TGTGCCAGCAGGACAGGGGCAGATGAGCAGTTCTTC

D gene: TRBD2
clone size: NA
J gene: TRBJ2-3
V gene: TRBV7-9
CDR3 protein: CASSVSGLAGGPTDTQYF
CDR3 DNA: TGTGCCAGCAGCGTCTCGGGACTAGCGGGAGGGCCAACAGATACGCAGTATTTT

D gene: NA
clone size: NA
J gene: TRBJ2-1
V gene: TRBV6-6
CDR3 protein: CASSYDTRYNEQFF
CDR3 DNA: TGTGCCAGCAGTTACGATACTAGATACAATGAGCAGTTCTTC

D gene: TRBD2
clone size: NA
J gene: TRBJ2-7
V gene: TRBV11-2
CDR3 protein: CASSFLGAGWGYEQYF
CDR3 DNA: TGTGCCAGCAGCTTCTTAGGAGCGGGATGGGGCTACGAGCAGTACTTC

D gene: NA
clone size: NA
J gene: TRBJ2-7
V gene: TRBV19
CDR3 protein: CASSPGYEQYF
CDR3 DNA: TGTGCCAGTAGTCCAGGCTACGAGCAGTACTTC

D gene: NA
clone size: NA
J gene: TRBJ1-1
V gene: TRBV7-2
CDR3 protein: CASSAQGEIEAFF
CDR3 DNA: TGTGCCAGCAGCGCTCAGGGTGAGATTGAAGCTTTCTTT

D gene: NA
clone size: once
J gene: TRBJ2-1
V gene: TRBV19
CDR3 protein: CASSMARYNEQFF
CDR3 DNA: TGTGCCAGTAGTATGGCCCGCTACAATGAGCAGTTCTTC

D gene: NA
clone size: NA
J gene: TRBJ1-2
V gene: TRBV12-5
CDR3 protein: CASGLGTEHHVNYGYTF
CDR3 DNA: TGTGCTAGTGGTTTGGGGACAGAACACCACGTAAACTATGGCTACACCTTC

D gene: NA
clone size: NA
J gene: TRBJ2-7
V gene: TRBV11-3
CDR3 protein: CASSLEYGSSYEQYF
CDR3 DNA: TGTGCCAGCAGCTTAGAGTATGGTAGCTCCTACGAGCAGTACTTC

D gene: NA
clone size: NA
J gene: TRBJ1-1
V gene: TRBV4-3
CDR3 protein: CASTETIGVGMNTEAFF
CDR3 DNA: TGCGCCAGCACCGAGACTATCGGGGTCGGGATGAACACTGAAGCTTTCTTT

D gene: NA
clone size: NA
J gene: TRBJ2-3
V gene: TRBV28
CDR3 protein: CASRSSGTDTQYF
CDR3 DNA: TGTGCCAGCAGGTCTAGCGGCACAGATACGCAGTATTTT

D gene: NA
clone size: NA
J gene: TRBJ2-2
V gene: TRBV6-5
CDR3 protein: CASTDRILGELFF
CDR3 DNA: TGTGCCAGCACTGACAGGATACTCGGGGAGCTGTTTTTT

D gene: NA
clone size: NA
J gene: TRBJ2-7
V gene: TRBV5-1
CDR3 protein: CASSLVPGALGDYEQYF
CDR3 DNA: TGCGCCAGCAGCTTGGTACCGGGAGCGCTAGGGGACTACGAGCAGTACTTC

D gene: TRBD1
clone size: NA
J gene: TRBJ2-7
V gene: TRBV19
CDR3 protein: CASSNRGMVHEQYF
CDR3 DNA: TGTGCCAGTAGTAACAGGGGGATGGTACACGAGCAGTACTTC

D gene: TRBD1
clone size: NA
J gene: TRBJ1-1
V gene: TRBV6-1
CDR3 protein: CASSERDRELKTEAFF
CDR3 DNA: TGTGCCAGCAGTGAAAGGGACAGGGAACTAAAGACTGAAGCTTTCTTT

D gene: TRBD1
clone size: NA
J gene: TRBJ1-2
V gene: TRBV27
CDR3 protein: CASSARTGGVGYTF
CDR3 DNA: TGTGCCAGCAGTGCCCGGACAGGGGGGGTAGGCTACACCTTC

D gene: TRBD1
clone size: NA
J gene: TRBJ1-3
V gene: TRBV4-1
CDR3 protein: CASSQGSGARGNTIYF
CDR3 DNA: TGCGCCAGCAGCCAAGGATCAGGGGCCAGGGGGAACACCATATATTTT

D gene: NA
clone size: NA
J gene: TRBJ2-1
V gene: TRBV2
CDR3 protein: CASRDSGNEQFF
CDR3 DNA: TGTGCCAGCCGGGACTCGGGTAATGAGCAGTTCTTC

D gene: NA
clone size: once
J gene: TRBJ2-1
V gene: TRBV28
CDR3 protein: CASSLSLTGINEQFF
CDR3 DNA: TGTGCCAGCAGTTTATCCCTCACAGGAATCAATGAGCAGTTCTTC

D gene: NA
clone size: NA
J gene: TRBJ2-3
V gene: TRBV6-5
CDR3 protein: CASSSTGISTDTQYF
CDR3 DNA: TGTGCCAGCAGTTCAACGGGGATTAGCACAGATACGCAGTATTTT

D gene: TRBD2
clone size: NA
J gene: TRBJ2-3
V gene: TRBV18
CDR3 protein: CASSLTASGSTDTQYF
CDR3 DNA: TGTGCCAGCTCACTAACAGCTAGCGGGAGCACAGATACGCAGTATTTT

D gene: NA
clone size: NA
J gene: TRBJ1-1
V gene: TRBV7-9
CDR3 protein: CASSLDREAFF
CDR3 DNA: TGTGCCAGCAGCTTAGACAGGGAAGCTTTCTTT

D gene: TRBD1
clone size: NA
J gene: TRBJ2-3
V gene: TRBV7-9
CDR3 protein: CASMDRFLTDTQYF
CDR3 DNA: TGTGCCAGCATGGACAGGTTTCTCACAGATACGCAGTATTTT

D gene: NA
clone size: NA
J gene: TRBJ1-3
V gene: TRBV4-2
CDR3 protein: CASSQEDSLLGNTIYF
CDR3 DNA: TGTGCCAGCAGCCAAGAGGACAGTCTCCTTGGAAACACCATATATTTT

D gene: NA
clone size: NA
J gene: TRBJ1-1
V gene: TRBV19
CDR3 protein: CASSRKQEGTEAFF
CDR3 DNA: TGTGCCAGTAGTCGAAAACAGGAGGGGACTGAAGCTTTCTTT

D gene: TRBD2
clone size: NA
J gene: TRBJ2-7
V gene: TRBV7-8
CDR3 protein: CASSLAGLAGVSEQYF
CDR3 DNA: TGTGCCAGCAGCTTAGCGGGACTAGCGGGAGTCAGCGAGCAGTACTTC

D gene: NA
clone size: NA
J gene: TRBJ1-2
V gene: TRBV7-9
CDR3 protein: CASSLGEDGYTF
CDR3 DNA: TGTGCCAGCAGCTTAGGAGAAGATGGCTACACCTTC

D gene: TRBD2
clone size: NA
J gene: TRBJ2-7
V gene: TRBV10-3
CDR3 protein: CAISEPGLRISTWESEQYF
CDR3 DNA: TGTGCCATCAGCGAACCGGGACTACGAATAAGCACCTGGGAGAGCGAGCAGTACTTC

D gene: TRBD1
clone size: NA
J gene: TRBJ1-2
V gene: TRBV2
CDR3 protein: CASSQLLGQGGSYGYTF
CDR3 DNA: TGTGCCAGCAGCCAGTTATTGGGACAGGGGGGGAGCTATGGCTACACCTTC

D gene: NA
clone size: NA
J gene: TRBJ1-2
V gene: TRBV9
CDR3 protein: CASSVEFQGVGYGYTF
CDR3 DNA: TGTGCCAGCAGCGTAGAGTTTCAGGGCGTCGGCTATGGCTACACCTTC